The clone carrying this T cell receptor beta chain appeared many times. The data stem from a study of T cell repertoires in cytomegalovirus infection. Background on the study: Indications of both CMV infection and matching HLA type were provided by public TCR beta signatures.

TCRdb called the reads again in MiXCR, with one record for every CDR3 protein. This sample carries about 150,000 distinct CDR3 sequences, roughly a quarter of them seen once, and the ten largest clones take roughly 9.7%. From germline, CDR1 is SGHVS and CDR2 FQNEAQ. Trimming removed 5 bases at V and 6 bases at J, with 24 bases between. The CDR3 is 17 amino acids. This sequence joins TRBV7-8 and TRBJ2-3; D possibly uses TRBD1 or TRBD2 (5 bases each). Input material: PBMCs. This clonotype was sampled from a human donor in good health (CMV status not recorded). Some clones in this sample may be carry-over from other donors' samples. The CDR3 region is CASSLMSPGPRMDTQYF. CDR3 sequence (DNA): TGTGCCAGCAGCCTTATGTCCCCGGGACCGAGGATGGATACGCAGTATTTT. The full variable domain, completed using reference TRBV7-8 and TRBJ2-3, is GAGVSQSPRYKVAKRGQDVALRCDPISGHVSLFWYQQALGQGPEFLTYFQNEAQLDKSGLPSDRFFAERPEGSVSTLKIQRTQQEDSAVYLCASSLMSPGPRMDTQYFGPGTRLTVL.